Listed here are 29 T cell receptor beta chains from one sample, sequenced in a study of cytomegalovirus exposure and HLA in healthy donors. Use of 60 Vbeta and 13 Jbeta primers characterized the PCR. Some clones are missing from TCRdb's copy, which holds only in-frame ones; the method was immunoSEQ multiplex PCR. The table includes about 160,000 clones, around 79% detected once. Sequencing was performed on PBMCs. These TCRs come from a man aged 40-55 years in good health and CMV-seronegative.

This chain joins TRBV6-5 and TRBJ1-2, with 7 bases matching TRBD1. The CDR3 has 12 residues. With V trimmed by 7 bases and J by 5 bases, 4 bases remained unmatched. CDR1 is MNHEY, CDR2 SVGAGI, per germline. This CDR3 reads CASTRQGYGYTF. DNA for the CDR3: TGTGCCAGCACCCGACAGGGTTATGGCTACACCTTC.

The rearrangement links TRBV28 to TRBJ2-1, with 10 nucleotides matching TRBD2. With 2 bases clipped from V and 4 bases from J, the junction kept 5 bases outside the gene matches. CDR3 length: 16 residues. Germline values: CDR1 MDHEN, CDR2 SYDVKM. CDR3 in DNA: TGTGCCAGCAGTTTAGGCCCTAGCGGGAGTTACAATGAGCAGTTCTTC. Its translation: CASSLGPSGSYNEQFF.

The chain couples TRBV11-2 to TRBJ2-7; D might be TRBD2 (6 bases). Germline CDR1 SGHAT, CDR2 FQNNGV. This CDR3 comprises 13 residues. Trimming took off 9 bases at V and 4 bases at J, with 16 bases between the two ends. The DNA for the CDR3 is TGTGCCAGTCAGCGGGCAAACTATTACGAGCAGTACTTC. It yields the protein CASQRANYYEQYF.

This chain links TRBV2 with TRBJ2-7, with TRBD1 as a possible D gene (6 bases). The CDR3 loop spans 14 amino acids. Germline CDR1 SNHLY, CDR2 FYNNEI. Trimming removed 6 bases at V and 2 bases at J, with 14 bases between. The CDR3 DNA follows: TGTGCCAGCAGCCGGGACACGGGCACCTACGAGCAGTACTTC. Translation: CASSRDTGTYEQYF.

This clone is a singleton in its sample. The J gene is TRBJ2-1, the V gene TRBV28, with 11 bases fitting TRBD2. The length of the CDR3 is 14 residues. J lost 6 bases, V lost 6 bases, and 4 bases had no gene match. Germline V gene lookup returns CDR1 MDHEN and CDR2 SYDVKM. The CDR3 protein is CASSGTSGLNEQFF. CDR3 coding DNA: TGTGCCAGCAGCGGGACTAGCGGTCTCAATGAGCAGTTCTTC.

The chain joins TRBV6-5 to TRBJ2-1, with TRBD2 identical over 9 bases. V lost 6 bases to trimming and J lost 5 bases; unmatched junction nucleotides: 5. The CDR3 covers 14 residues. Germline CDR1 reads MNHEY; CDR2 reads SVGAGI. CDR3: CASRPGLANNEQFF. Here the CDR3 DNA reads TGTGCCAGCAGGCCGGGACTAGCTAACAATGAGCAGTTCTTC.

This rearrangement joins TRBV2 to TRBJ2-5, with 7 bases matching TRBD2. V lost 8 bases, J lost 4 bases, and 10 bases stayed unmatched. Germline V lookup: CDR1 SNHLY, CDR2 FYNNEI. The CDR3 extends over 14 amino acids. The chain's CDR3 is CASSRGRDLETQYF. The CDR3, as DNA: TGTGCCAGCTCCAGAGGGAGGGACCTAGAGACCCAGTACTTC.

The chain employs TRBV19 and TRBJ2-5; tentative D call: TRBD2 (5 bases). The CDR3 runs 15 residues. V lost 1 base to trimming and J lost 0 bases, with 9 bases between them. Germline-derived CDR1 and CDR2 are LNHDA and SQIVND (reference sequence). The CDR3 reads CASSIAPGYQETQYF. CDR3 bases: TGTGCCAGTAGTATAGCGCCGGGGTACCAAGAGACCCAGTACTTC.

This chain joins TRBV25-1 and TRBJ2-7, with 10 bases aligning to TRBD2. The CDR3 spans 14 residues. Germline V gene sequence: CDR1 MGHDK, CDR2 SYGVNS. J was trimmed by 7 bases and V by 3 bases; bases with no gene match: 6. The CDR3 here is CASSDPSGRIEQYF. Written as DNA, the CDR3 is TGTGCCAGCAGTGACCCTAGCGGGAGAATAGAGCAGTACTTC.

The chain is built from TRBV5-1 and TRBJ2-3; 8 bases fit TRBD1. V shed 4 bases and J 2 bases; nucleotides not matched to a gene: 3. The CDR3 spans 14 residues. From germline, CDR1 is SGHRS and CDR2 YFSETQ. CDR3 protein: CASSQGADTDTQYF. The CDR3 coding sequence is TGCGCCAGCAGCCAGGGGGCGGACACAGATACGCAGTATTTT. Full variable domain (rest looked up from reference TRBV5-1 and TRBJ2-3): KAGVTQTPRYLIKTRGQQVTLSCSPISGHRSVSWYQQTPGQGLQFLFEYFSETQRNKGNFPGRFSGRQFSNSRSEMNVSTLELGDSALYLCASSQGADTDTQYFGPGTRLTVL.

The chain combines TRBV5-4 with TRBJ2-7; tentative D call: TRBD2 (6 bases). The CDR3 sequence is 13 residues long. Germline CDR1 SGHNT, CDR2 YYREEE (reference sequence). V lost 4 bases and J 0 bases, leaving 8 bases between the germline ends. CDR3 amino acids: CASSTGSSYEQYF. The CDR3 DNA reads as TGTGCCAGCAGCACCGGGAGCTCCTACGAGCAGTACTTC.

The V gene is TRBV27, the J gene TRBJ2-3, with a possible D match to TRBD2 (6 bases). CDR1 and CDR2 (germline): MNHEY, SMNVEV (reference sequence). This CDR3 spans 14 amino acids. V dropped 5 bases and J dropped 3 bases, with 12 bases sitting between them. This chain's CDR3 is CASSTLGRTDTQYF. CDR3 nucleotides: TGTGCCAGCAGTACGCTCGGGAGAACAGATACGCAGTATTTT.

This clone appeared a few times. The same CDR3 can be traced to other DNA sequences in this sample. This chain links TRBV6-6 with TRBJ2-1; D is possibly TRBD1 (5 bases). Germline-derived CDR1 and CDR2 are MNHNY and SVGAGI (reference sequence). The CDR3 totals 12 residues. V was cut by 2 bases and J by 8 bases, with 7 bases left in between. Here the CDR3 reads CASSYRGDEQFF. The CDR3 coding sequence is TGTGCCAGCAGTTACAGGGGCGATGAGCAGTTCTTC.

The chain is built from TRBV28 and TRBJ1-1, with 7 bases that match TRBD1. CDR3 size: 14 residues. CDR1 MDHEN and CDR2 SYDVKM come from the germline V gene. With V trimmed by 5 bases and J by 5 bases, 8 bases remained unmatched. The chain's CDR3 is CASSLDRDRTEAFF. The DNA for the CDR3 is TGTGCCAGCAGTCTTGACAGGGATAGGACTGAAGCTTTCTTT.

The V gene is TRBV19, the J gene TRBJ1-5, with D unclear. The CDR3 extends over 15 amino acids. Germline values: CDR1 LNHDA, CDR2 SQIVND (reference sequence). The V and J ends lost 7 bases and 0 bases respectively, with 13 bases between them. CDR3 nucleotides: TGTGCCAGTAATCAAATTACGGGTAGCAATCAGCCCCAGCATTTT. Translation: CASNQITGSNQPQHF.

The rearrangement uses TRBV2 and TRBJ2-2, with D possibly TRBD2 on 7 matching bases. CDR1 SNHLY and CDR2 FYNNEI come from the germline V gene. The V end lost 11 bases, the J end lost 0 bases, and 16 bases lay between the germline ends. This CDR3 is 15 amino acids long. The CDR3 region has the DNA TGTGCCGTTAAGGGGGGGGCTACGAACACCGGGGAGCTGTTTTTT. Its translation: CAVKGGATNTGELFF.

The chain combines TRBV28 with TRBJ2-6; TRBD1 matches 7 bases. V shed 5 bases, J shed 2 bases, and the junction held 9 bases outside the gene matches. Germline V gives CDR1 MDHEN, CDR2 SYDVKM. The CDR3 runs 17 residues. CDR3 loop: CASSTTGARTGANVLTF. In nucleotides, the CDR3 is TGTGCCAGCAGTACCACAGGGGCCAGGACTGGGGCCAACGTCCTGACTTTC.

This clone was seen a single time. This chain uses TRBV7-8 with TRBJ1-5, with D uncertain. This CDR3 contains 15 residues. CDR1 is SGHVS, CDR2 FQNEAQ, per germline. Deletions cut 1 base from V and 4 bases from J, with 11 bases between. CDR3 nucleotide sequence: TGTGCCAGCAGCTTAGAAGGGAGTGGGAATCAGCCCCAGCATTTT. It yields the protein CASSLEGSGNQPQHF.

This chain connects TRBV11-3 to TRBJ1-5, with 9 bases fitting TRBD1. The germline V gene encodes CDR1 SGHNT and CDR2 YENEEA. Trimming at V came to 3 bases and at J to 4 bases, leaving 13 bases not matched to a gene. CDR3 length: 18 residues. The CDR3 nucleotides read TGTGCCAGCAGCTTTCAATCCCCCGGGACAGGGATAAATCAGCCCCAGCATTTT. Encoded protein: CASSFQSPGTGINQPQHF. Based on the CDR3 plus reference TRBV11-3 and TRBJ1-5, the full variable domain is EAGVVQSPRYKIIEKKQPVAFWCNPISGHNTLYWYLQNLGQGPELLIRYENEEAVDDSQLPKDRFSAERLKGVDSTLKIQPAELGDSAVYLCASSFQSPGTGINQPQHFGDGTRLSIL.

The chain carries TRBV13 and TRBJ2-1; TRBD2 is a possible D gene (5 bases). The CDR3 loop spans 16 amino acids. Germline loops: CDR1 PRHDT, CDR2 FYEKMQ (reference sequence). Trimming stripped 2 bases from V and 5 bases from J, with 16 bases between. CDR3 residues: CASSLSIGGRHNEQFF. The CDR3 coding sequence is TGTGCCAGCAGCTTATCCATAGGAGGCCGACACAATGAGCAGTTCTTC.

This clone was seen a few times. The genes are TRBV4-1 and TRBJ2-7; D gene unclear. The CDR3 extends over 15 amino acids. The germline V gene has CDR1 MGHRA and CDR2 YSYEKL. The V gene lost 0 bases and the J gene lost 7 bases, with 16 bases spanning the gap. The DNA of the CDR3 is TGCGCCAGCAGCCAAGATAATACTCCCCTCTGGGAGCAGTACTTC. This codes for CASSQDNTPLWEQYF.

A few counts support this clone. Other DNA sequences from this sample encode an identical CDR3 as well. CDR3 DNA sequence: TGTGCCAGCAGCTGGGACAGGACTAACTATGGCTACACCTTC. Its protein product is CASSWDRTNYGYTF. The chain recombines TRBV6-5 with TRBJ1-2, with 8 bases fitting TRBD1. V lost 6 bases and J lost 0; bases outside the gene matches: 3. The CDR3 is 14 amino acids. Per germline, CDR1 MNHEY and CDR2 SVGAGI.

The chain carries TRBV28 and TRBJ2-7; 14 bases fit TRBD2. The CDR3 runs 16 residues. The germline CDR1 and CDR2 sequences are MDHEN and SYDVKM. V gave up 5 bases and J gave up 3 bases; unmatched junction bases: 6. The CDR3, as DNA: TGTGCCAGCAGTCCCGGACTAGCGGGAGGACACTACGAGCAGTACTTC. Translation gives CASSPGLAGGHYEQYF.

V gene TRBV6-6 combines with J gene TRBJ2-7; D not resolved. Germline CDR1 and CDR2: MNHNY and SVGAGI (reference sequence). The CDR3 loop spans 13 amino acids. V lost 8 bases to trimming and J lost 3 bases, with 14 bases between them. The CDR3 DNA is TGTGCCAGCGCCCCAGAGCGAATCTACGAGCAGTACTTC. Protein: CASAPERIYEQYF.

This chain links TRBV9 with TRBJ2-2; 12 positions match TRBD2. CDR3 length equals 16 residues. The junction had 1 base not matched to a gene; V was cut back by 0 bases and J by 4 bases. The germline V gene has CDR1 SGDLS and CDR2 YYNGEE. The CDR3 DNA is TGTGCCAGCAGCGTAGCTAGCGGGAGGGGCACCGGGGAGCTGTTTTTT. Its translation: CASSVASGRGTGELFF. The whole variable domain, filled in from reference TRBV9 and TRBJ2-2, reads DSGVTQTPKHLITATGQRVTLRCSPRSGDLSVYWYQQSLDQGLQFLIQYYNGEERAKGNILERFSAQQFPDLHSELNLSSLELGDSALYFCASSVASGRGTGELFFGEGSRLTVL.

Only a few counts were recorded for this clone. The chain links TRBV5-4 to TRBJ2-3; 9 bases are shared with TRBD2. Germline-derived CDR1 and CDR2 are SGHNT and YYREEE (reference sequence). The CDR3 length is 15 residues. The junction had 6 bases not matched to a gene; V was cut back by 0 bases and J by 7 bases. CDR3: CASSLVGSGSNTQYF. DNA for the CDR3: TGTGCCAGCAGCTTGGTGGGTAGCGGGAGTAATACGCAGTATTTT. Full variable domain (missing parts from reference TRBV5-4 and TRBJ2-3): ETGVTQSPTHLIKTRGQQVTLRCSSQSGHNTVSWYQQALGQGPQFIFQYYREEENGRGNFPPRFSGLQFPNYSSELNVNALELDDSALYLCASSLVGSGSNTQYFGPGTRLTVL.

The CDR3 DNA is TGTGCCAGCAGCCATGCCCGGACAGCGCTTTCCTATGGCTACACCTTC. It codes for CASSHARTALSYGYTF. The chain recombines TRBV7-9 with TRBJ1-2, with D tentatively TRBD1 (6 bases). CDR1 and CDR2 (germline): SEHNR, FQNEAQ (reference sequence). The CDR3 sequence is 16 residues long. Trimming removed 5 bases from V and 4 bases from J, with 20 bases in between. The whole variable domain, remainder taken from reference TRBV7-9 and TRBJ1-2, is DTGVSQNPRHKITKRGQNVTFRCDPISEHNRLYWYRQTLGQGPEFLTYFQNEAQLEKSRLLSDRFSAERPKGSFSTLEIQRTEQGDSAMYLCASSHARTALSYGYTFGSGTRLTVV.

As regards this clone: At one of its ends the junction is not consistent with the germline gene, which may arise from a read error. CDR3 DNA sequence: TGTGCCAGCAGGGGGGCAGGGGCCAAAAACAGTCAGTACTTC. Protein product: CASRGAGAKNSQYF. The chain joins TRBV28 to TRBJ2-4, with D possibly matching TRBD1 (6 bases). From germline, CDR1 is MDHEN and CDR2 SYDVKM. The CDR3 spans 14 residues.

The CDR3 sequence: CASTWTGTGANVLTF. The CDR3, as DNA: TGTGCCAGCACTTGGACTGGAACTGGGGCCAACGTCCTGACTTTC. The chain carries TRBV5-8 and TRBJ2-6; D might be TRBD2 (5 bases). CDR3 size: 15 residues. CDR1 and CDR2 (germline): SGHTS, YDEGEE. Deletions cut 6 bases from V and 2 bases from J, with 12 bases between.